The rows below give T cell receptor beta chains drawn from one sample of a study of blood T cell repertoires in COVID-19. The assay was immunoSEQ multiplex PCR, and TCRdb's table has in-frame clones only and misses some. The sample contains 140,000 to 150,000 clones, roughly three quarters of which appear only once. Sequenced material: peripheral blood. These receptors originate from a woman between 55 and 75 years old with acute or convalescent COVID-19. CDR3s include the opening cysteine and the closing phenylalanine or tryptophan. A D gene is named only where the DNA matches it firmly. Clone sizes are given selectively: once, few, many, or a class where the clone is expanded.

J	V	size	D	DNA	CDR3
TRBJ2-5	TRBV19	-	TRBD2	TGTGCCAGTAGTATTCCCCAGCGGGAGGGCCAAGAGACCCAGTACTTC	CASSIPQREGQETQYF
TRBJ1-1	TRBV19	-	-	TGTGCCAGTAGTATACCCGAATCGGGCACTGAAGCTTTCTTT	CASSIPESGTEAFF
TRBJ1-6	TRBV27	-	-	TGTGCCAGCAGTTTATCAGGGGATTCACCCCTCCACTTT	CASSLSGDSPLHF
TRBJ2-1	TRBV27	few	-	TGTGCCACCCACACTACAAACGAGCAGTTCTTC	CATHTTNEQFF
TRBJ1-4	TRBV3-1/TRBV3-2	once	-	TGTGCCAGCAGCCCGAGAATCAGCTGGGGGGTTAATGAAAAACTGTTTTTT	CASSPRISWGVNEKLFF
TRBJ2-1	TRBV20-1	few	-	TGCAGTGCTAGTCCAAGCGGAGTTTACAATGAGCAGTTCTTC	CSASPSGVYNEQFF
TRBJ1-1	TRBV7-9	-	-	TGTGCCAGCAGCTTAGCGCGGAACACTGAAGCTTTCTTT	CASSLARNTEAFF
TRBJ2-1	TRBV27	-	TRBD2	TGTGCCAGCAGTCCGCGAGGACTAGCGGTAATTAATGAGCAGTTCTTC	CASSPRGLAVINEQFF
TRBJ1-3	TRBV7-2	-	-	TGTGCCAGCAGCTTAGGGCCCAGGGGTTCTGGAAACACCATATATTTT	CASSLGPRGSGNTIYF
TRBJ1-4	TRBV2	once	-	TGTGCCAGCAGTGAAACGGGCAGGGGTAATGAAAAACTGTTTTTT	CASSETGRGNEKLFF
TRBJ2-7	TRBV11-2	few	TRBD2	TGTGCCAGCAGCGAACTAGCGCGGAACTCCTACGAGCAGTACTTC	CASSELARNSYEQYF
TRBJ1-6	TRBV28	-	TRBD1	TGTGCCAGCGGCCAGGGGGATGCTGATTCACCCCTCCACTTT	CASGQGDADSPLHF
TRBJ2-1	TRBV19	-	TRBD2	TGTGCCAGTAATGGAGGGAGGGCCTATAATGAGCAGTTCTTC	CASNGGRAYNEQFF
TRBJ2-3	TRBV19	-	-	TGTGCCAGTAGTATTCGGCGGTCGGTCCGCGGCACAGATACGCAGTATTTT	CASSIRRSVRGTDTQYF
TRBJ1-3	TRBV7-6	few	-	TGTGCCAGCAGCTCCGGTTGGGCCCAAAGCTCTGGAAACACCATATATTTT	CASSSGWAQSSGNTIYF
TRBJ2-1	TRBV20-1	-	-	TGCAGTGCTAGTCCGCCCTATGGAGGTGAGCAGTTCTTC	CSASPPYGGEQFF
TRBJ1-1	TRBV5-1	-	-	TGCGCCAGCAGCCTCGACAGGAACACTGAAGCTTTCTTT	CASSLDRNTEAFF
TRBJ1-4	TRBV5-1	-	-	TGCGCCAGCAGCTCGTTTCGCGGGGGCCGCGAGGAAAAACTGTTTTTT	CASSSFRGGREEKLFF
TRBJ2-5	TRBV5-1	once	-	TGCGCCAGCAGCGGGGCAGGGGAAGCCCAAAGAACCCAGTACTTC	CASSGAGEAQRTQYF
TRBJ2-1	TRBV7-8	-	TRBD2	TGTGCCAGCAGCTTAGTACCGCTAGCGGGAACTCTCAATGAGCAGTTCTTC	CASSLVPLAGTLNEQFF
TRBJ1-4	TRBV25-1	-	-	TGTGCCAGCAGTTACAGGGCTGACGAAAAACTGTTTTTT	CASSYRADEKLFF
TRBJ2-2	TRBV7-6	once	-	TGTGCCAGCAGCTTAGGGACTCCCGGGGCCGGGGAGCTGTTTTTT	CASSLGTPGAGELFF
TRBJ2-7	TRBV7-9	-	TRBD2	TGTGCCAGCGGGGTCACTAGCGGGAGGGACTACGAGCAGTACTTC	CASGVTSGRDYEQYF
TRBJ2-7	TRBV5-1	-	TRBD2	TGCGCCAGCAGCTCATTGGGACCCAGGACTAGCGGGACTCCCCCTTACGAGCAGTACTTC	CASSSLGPRTSGTPPYEQYF
TRBJ1-4	TRBV9	-	-	TGTGCCAGCAGCCCCATGGCGGGGAACGAAAAACTGTTTTTT	CASSPMAGNEKLFF
TRBJ2-5	TRBV11-2	-	TRBD2	TGTGCCAGCAGCAATGAAGGAAGGGAGGGAGAGACCCAGTACTTC	CASSNEGREGETQYF
TRBJ2-1	TRBV7-9	-	TRBD2	TGTGCCAGCAGCTTCAGCGGGAGCTCCTACAATGAGCAGTTCTTC	CASSFSGSSYNEQFF
TRBJ1-2	TRBV12-3/TRBV12-4	-	-	TGTGCCAGCAGTTCCTCAGGGATTAGTGGCTACACCTTC	CASSSSGISGYTF
TRBJ1-2	TRBV13	-	TRBD1	TGTGCCAGCAGCAACTACAGGGGGAAGAACTATGGCTACACCTTC	CASSNYRGKNYGYTF
TRBJ2-5	TRBV5-4	-	-	TGTGCCAGCAGCTTGGGCCAGGGATTTCGGGAGACCCAGTACTTC	CASSLGQGFRETQYF
TRBJ2-2	TRBV5-4	-	TRBD1	TGTGCCAGCAGGCAGGGACAGCTCCACACCGGGGAGCTGTTTTTT	CASRQGQLHTGELFF
TRBJ2-6	TRBV5-1	-	-	TGCGCCAGCAGCTTGGCGTTCTCTGGGGCCAACGTCCTGACTTTC	CASSLAFSGANVLTF
TRBJ1-5	TRBV4-1	-	TRBD1	TGCGCCAGCAGCCCAGGGACAGGCCTTAGGCCCCAGCATTTT	CASSPGTGLRPQHF
TRBJ2-2	TRBV5-1	once	-	TGCGCCAGCAGCTTGTTCGCGGGTGTAGCCGGGGAGCTGTTTTTT	CASSLFAGVAGELFF
TRBJ2-7	TRBV29-1	-	-	TGCAGCGTTGAAGGTCTTGGTTTGGGGGCTAGCTACGAGCAGTACTTC	CSVEGLGLGASYEQYF
TRBJ2-1	TRBV5-1	-	TRBD2	TGCGCCAGCAGCTTGGGAGCGGGAGGGCCTAATGAGCAGTTCTTC	CASSLGAGGPNEQFF
TRBJ2-5	TRBV20-1	-	TRBD2	TGCAGTGCTAGTTACACTAGCGGGGGTTTGTACCAAGAGACCCAGTACTTC	CSASYTSGGLYQETQYF
TRBJ2-7	TRBV15	once	TRBD2	TGTGCCACCAGCTCACGACTAGCGGGAGCGTACGAGCAGTACTTC	CATSSRLAGAYEQYF
TRBJ1-5	TRBV18	-	-	TGTGCCAGCTCACCAATGAGACAGGCGCAGTGGAAGCATTTT	CASSPMRQAQWKHF
TRBJ2-4	TRBV6-5	-	-	TGTGCCACCGACCGGCGGAGAGCCAAAAACATTCAGTACTTC	CATDRRRAKNIQYF
TRBJ1-1	TRBV18	-	-	TGTGCCAGCACGATCTCTGGGCGCGGGGGGAACACTGAAGCTTTCTTT	CASTISGRGGNTEAFF
TRBJ2-5	TRBV7-6	-	-	TGTGCCAGCAGCTTAGCAGAGTGGGAGACCCAGTACTTC	CASSLAEWETQYF
TRBJ2-1	TRBV7-9	once	-	TGTGCCAGCAGCCCCACATATGAGCAGTTCTTC	CASSPTYEQFF
TRBJ2-7	TRBV4-1	once	TRBD2	TGCGCCAGCAGCCAAGAGGCTAGCGGGAGGGTCGGGAGCTCCTACGAGCAGTACTTC	CASSQEASGRVGSSYEQYF
TRBJ2-7	TRBV27	few	TRBD2	TGTGCCAGCAGTTCTTTGACTAGCGGGAGAATATTCTACGAGCAGTACTTC	CASSSLTSGRIFYEQYF
TRBJ1-4	TRBV15	-	TRBD1	TGTGCCACCAGCAGTGGACAGGGTAATGAAAAACTGTTTTTT	CATSSGQGNEKLFF
TRBJ1-1	TRBV6-6	-	TRBD1	TGTGCCAGCAGTTTCCTGGACAGGTCGGACACTGAAGCTTTCTTT	CASSFLDRSDTEAFF
TRBJ2-7	TRBV18	-	-	TGTGCCAGCTCACCAAGGACGGGGAACTCCTACGAGCAGTACTTC	CASSPRTGNSYEQYF
TRBJ2-1	TRBV7-6	-	TRBD1	TGTGCCAGCAGCTTAGATGGACAGGACTACAATGAGCAGTTCTTC	CASSLDGQDYNEQFF
TRBJ1-3	TRBV28	-	-	TGTGCCAGCAGTTACCCCAGGGACTCTAACACCATATATTTT	CASSYPRDSNTIYF
TRBJ2-7	TRBV5-1	-	-	TGCGCCAGCAGCTCCGGGACTCAAACCTTCTACGAGCAGTACTTC	CASSSGTQTFYEQYF
TRBJ2-1	TRBV7-2	-	-	TGTGCCAGCTCTGTGGCCTACGGGTCCTACAATGAGCAGTTCTTC	CASSVAYGSYNEQFF
TRBJ2-1	TRBV7-8	-	-	TGTGCCAGCAGCATTAGCGGTCCACGCAATGAGCAGTTCTTC	CASSISGPRNEQFF
TRBJ1-2	TRBV4-2	once	-	TGTGCCAGCAGCCAAGAATCGGGGATGGGGGGCTACACCTTC	CASSQESGMGGYTF
TRBJ1-5	TRBV4-1	-	TRBD1	TGCGCCAGCAGCCAAGTAACAGGGGGGGTAGGTAATCAGCCCCAGCATTTT	CASSQVTGGVGNQPQHF
TRBJ2-1	TRBV5-4	-	-	TGTGCCAGCAGCTTGGATCGGCCGGGAGTCTTCCACAATGAGCAGTTCTTC	CASSLDRPGVFHNEQFF
TRBJ2-7	TRBV28	-	TRBD2	TGTGCCAGCAGTTTCCAGGGAGGGAAGTACTTC	CASSFQGGKYF